These T cell receptor beta chains were read from a single sample in a study of cytomegalovirus exposure and HLA in healthy donors. TCRdb keeps only in-frame clones here, not all; method: immunoSEQ multiplex PCR. The sample yields roughly 190,000 clones, about 76% seen once. The sample taken for sequencing was PBMCs. The receptor set was obtained from a woman between 45 and 60 years old in good health and CMV-seronegative. Both conserved end residues are trimmed from each CDR3.

J	V	CDR3
TRBJ2-7	TRBV5-4	ASSSGLAGATNEQY
TRBJ2-1	TRBV4-1	ASSQDPRQFLGVRYNEQF
TRBJ2-5	TRBV7-9	ASSSGQGVGETQY
TRBJ1-1	TRBV19	ASRPLRRVNTEAF
TRBJ2-1	TRBV5-1	ASSLGTGWGGEQF
TRBJ1-1	TRBV5-1	ASSPPADTEAF
TRBJ2-7	TRBV6-5	ASSRQGGPYEQY
TRBJ2-7	TRBV7-3	ASSLKAGVGEQY
TRBJ1-2	TRBV18	ASSPRQGLGGYT
TRBJ2-1	TRBV5-1	ASSRLAGGSYNEQF
TRBJ2-7	TRBV7-2	ASSPRLLATHGEQY
TRBJ1-5	TRBV6-5	ASREAGDNQPQH
TRBJ2-5	TRBV27	ASSLSMGQAQETQY
TRBJ2-2	TRBV6-6	ASSPLDTGELF
TRBJ2-7	TRBV7-2	ASSLGGLASNEQY
TRBJ1-1	TRBV4-1	ASSQDWAGEAF
TRBJ2-5	TRBV5-1	ASSLRPSGDKETQY
TRBJ2-5	TRBV6-1	ASRAGGETQY
TRBJ2-3	TRBV6-5	ASSYSSPSTDTQY
TRBJ2-3	TRBV11-2	ASSLGQGMRTDTQY
TRBJ1-2	TRBV4-2	ASSQDLLDRSFNYGYT
TRBJ2-5	TRBV27	ASSEGRGRETQY
TRBJ2-2	TRBV6-4	ASSDSSHNTGELF